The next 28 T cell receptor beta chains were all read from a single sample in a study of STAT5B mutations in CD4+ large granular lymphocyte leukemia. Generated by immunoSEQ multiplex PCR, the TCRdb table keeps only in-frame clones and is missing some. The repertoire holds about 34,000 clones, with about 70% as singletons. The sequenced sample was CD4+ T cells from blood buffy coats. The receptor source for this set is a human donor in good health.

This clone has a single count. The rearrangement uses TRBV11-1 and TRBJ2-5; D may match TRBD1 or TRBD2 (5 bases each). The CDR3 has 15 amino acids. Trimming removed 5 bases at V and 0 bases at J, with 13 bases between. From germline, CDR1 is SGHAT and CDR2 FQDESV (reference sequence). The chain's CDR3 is CASSGRGVYQETQYF. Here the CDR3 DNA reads TGTGCCAGCAGCGGGCGAGGGGTCTACCAAGAGACCCAGTACTTC.

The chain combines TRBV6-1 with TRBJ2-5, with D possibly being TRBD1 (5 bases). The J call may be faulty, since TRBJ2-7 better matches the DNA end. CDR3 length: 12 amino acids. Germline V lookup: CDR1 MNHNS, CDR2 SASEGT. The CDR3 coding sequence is TGTGCCATCAGGAGACAGTCCTACGAGCAGTACTTC. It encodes CAIRRQSYEQYF.

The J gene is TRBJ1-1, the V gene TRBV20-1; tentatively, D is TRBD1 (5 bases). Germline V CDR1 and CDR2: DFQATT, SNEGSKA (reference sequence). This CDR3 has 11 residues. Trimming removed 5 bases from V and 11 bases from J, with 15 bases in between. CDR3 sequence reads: CSARTGGMAFF. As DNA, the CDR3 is TGCAGTGCTCGGACGGGGGGGATGGCTTTCTTT.

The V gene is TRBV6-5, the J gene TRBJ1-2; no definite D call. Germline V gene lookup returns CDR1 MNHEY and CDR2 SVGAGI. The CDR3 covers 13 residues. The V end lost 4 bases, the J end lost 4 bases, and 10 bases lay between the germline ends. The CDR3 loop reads CASSSDTTYGYTF. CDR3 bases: TGTGCCAGCAGTTCCGACACAACCTATGGCTACACCTTC.

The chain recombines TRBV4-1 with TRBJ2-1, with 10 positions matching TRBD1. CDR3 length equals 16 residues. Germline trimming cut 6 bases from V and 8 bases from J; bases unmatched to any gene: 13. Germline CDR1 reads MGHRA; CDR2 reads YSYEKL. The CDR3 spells CASRGIDRGQMDEQFF. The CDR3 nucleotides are TGCGCCAGCAGGGGAATCGACAGGGGGCAGATGGATGAGCAGTTCTTC.

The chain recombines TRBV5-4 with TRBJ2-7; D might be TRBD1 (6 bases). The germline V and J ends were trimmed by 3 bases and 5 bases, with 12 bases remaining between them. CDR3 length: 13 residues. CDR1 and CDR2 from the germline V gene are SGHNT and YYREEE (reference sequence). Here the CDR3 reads CASSSTGSDEQYF. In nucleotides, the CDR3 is TGTGCCAGCAGCTCCACAGGGTCGGACGAGCAGTACTTC.

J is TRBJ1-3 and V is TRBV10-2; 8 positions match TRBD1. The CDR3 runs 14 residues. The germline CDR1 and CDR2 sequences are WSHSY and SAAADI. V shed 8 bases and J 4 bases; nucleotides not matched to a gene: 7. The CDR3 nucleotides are TGCGCCAGCTCCGGACAGGGTGTAGGAAACACCATATATTTT. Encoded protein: CASSGQGVGNTIYF.

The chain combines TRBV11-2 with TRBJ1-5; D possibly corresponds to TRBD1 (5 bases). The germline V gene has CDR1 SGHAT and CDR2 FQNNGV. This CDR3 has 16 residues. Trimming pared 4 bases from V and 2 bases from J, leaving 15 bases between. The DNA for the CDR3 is TGTGCCAGCAGCTCAACGCAGGGATATGGCAATCAGCCCCAGCATTTT. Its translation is CASSSTQGYGNQPQHF.

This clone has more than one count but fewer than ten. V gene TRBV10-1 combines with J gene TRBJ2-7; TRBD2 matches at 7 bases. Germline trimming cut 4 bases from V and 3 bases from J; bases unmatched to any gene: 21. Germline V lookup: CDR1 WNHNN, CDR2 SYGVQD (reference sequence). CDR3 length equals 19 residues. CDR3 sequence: CASSGGEGMGGRLNYEQYF. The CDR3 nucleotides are TGCGCCAGCAGTGGGGGGGAGGGGATGGGCGGAAGGCTGAACTACGAGCAGTACTTC.

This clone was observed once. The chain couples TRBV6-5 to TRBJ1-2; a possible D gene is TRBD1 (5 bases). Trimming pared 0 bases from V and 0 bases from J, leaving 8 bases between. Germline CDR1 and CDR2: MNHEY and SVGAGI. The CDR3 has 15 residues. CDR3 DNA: TGTGCCAGCAGTTACTCAGGGACGGCTAACTATGGCTACACCTTC. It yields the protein CASSYSGTANYGYTF.

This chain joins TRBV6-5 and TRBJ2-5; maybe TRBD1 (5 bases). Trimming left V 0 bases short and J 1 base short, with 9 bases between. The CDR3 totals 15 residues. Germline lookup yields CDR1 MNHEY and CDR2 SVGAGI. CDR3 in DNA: TGTGCCAGCAGTTACTCAGGGGTTGGCCAAGAGACCCAGTACTTC. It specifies CASSYSGVGQETQYF.

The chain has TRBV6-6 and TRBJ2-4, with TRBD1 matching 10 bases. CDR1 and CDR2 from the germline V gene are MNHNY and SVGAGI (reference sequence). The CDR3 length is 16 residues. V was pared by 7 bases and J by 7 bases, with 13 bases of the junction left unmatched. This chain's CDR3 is CASTTLRDRGINIQYF. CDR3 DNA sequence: TGTGCCAGCACAACCCTCCGGGACAGGGGTATTAACATTCAGTACTTC.

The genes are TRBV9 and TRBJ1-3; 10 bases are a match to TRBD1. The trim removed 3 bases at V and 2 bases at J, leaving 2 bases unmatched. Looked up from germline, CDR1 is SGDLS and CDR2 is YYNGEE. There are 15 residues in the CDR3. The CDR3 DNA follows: TGTGCCAGCAGCGGGGGACAGGGGACTGGAAACACCATATATTTT. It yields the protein CASSGGQGTGNTIYF.

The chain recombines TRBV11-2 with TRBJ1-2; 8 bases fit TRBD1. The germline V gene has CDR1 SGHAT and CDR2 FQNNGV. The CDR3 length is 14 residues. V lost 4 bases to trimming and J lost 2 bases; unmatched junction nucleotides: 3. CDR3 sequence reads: CASSSDRANYGYTF. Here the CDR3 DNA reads TGTGCCAGCAGCTCGGACAGGGCCAACTATGGCTACACCTTC.

The CDR3 region has the DNA TGCGCCAGCAGGCCTGGGACTCCCGCAGATACGCAGTATTTT. It translates to CASRPGTPADTQYF. This chain connects TRBV5-1 to TRBJ2-3; TRBD2 is a possible D gene (6 bases). Trimming left V 5 bases short and J 4 bases short, with 14 bases between. CDR1 and CDR2 (germline): SGHRS, YFSETQ. There are 14 residues in the CDR3.

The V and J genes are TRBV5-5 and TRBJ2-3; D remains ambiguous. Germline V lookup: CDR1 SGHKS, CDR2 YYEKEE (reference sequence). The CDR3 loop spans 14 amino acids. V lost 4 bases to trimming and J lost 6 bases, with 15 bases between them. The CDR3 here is CASSPYNPADTQYF. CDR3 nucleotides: TGTGCCAGCAGCCCCTATAACCCGGCGGATACGCAGTATTTT.

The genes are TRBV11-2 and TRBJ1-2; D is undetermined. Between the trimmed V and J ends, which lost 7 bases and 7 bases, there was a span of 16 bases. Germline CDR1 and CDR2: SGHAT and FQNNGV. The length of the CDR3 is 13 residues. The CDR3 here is CASTKVSRRGYTF. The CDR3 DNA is TGTGCCAGCACCAAGGTCAGCCGGCGTGGCTACACCTTC. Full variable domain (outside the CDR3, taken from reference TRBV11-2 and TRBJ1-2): EAGVAQSPRYKIIEKRQSVAFWCNPISGHATLYWYQQILGQGPKLLIQFQNNGVVDDSQLPKDRFSAERLKGVDSTLKIQPAKLEDSAVYLCASTKVSRRGYTFGSGTRLTVV.

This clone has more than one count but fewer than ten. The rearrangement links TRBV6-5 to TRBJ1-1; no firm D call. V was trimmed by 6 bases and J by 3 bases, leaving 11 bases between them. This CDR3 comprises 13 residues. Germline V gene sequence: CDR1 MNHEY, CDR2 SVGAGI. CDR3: CASSHRTDTEAFF. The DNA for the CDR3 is TGTGCCAGCAGCCATAGGACGGACACTGAAGCTTTCTTT.

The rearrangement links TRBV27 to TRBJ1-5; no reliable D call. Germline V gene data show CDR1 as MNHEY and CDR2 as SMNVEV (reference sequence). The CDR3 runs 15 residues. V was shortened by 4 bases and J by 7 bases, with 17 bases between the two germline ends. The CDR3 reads CASSSLPRGRQPQHF. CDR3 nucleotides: TGTGCCAGCAGTTCTCTCCCCCGGGGTAGACAGCCCCAGCATTTT.

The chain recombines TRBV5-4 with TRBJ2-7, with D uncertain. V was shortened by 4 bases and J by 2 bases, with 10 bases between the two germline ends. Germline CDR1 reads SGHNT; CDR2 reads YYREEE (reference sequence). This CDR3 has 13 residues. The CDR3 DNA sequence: TGTGCCAGCAGCCAACCTCAAGCCTACGAGCAGTACTTC. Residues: CASSQPQAYEQYF.

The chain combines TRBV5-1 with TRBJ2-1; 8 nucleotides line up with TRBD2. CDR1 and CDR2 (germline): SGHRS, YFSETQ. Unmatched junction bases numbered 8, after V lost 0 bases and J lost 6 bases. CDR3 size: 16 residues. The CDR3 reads CASSLGLPSGPNEQFF. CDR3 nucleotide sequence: TGCGCCAGCAGCTTGGGCCTGCCTAGCGGGCCCAATGAGCAGTTCTTC.

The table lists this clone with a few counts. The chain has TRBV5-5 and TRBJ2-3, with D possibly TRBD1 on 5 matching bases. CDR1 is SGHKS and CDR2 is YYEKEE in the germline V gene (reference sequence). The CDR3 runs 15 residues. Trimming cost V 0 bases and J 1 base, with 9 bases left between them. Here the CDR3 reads CASSLGGEGTDTQYF. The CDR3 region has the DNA TGTGCCAGCAGCTTGGGGGGCGAGGGCACAGATACGCAGTATTTT.

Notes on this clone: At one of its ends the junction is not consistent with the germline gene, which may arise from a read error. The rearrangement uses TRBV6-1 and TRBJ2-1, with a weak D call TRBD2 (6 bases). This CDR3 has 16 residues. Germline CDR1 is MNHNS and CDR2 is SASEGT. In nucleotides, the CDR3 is TGTGCCAGCAGTGAATGGGAAGTGGGAGGCGCCAATGAGCGGTTCTTC. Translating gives CASSEWEVGGANERFF.

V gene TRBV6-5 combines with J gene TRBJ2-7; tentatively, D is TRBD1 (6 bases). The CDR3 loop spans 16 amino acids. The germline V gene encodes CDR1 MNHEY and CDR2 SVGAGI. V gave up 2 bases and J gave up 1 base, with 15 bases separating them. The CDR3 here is CASSYLHPQGSYEQYF. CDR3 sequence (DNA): TGTGCCAGCAGTTACCTACACCCTCAGGGGTCCTACGAGCAGTACTTC.

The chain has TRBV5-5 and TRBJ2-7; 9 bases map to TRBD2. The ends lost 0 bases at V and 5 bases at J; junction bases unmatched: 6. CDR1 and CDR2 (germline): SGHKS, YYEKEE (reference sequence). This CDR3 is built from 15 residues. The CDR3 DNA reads TGTGCCAGCAGCTTGGTAGCGGGAGACGGACACGAGCAGTACTTC. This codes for CASSLVAGDGHEQYF.

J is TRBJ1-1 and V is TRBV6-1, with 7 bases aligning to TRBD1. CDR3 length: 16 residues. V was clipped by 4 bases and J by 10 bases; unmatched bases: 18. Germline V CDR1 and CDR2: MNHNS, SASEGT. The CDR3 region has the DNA TGTGCCAGCAGTGCATATTCGGGACAGATGATGGGCGGAGCTTTCTTT. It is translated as CASSAYSGQMMGGAFF.

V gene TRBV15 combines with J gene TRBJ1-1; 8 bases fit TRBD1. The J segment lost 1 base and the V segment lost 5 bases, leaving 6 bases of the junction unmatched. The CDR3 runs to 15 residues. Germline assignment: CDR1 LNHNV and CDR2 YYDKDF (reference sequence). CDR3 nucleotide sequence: TGTGCCACCAGCTTACGGACAGGGTCGAACACTGAAGCTTTCTTT. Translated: CATSLRTGSNTEAFF.

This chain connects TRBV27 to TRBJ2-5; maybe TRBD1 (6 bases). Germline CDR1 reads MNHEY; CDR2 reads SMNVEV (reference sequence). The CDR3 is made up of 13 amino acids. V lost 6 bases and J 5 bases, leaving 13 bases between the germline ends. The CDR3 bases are TGTGCCAGCAGCCCCAGGGGCCGGGAGACCCAGTACTTC. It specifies CASSPRGRETQYF.